This entry lists 11 T cell receptor beta chains sequenced from one sample in a study of cytomegalovirus exposure and HLA in healthy donors. The PCR contained 60 Vbeta and 13 Jbeta primers. Method: immunoSEQ multiplex PCR; TCRdb's copy keeps in-frame clones and lacks some. The table has 200,000 to 250,000 clones, 75% to 90% seen once. Material: PBMCs. The receptors stem from a woman aged 40 to 55 in good health and CMV-seronegative.

This clone has just a few counts. This chain connects TRBV4-1 to TRBJ2-1; 9 bases fit TRBD2. V lost 1 base, J lost 4 bases, and 8 bases stayed unmatched. Germline V gene sequence: CDR1 MGHRA, CDR2 YSYEKL. CDR3 length equals 17 residues. In nucleotides, the CDR3 is TGCGCCAGCAGCCAAGTTTGGGTAGCGGGAGCTTACAATGAGCAGTTCTTC. Translating gives CASSQVWVAGAYNEQFF.

Only a few counts were recorded for this clone. DNA for the CDR3: TGTGCCAGCAGCGAAAGCTGGAACACCGGGGAGCTGTTTTTT. Translating it yields CASSESWNTGELFF. The chain has TRBV6-4 and TRBJ2-2; D is uncertain. Looked up from germline, CDR1 is MRHNA and CDR2 is SNTAGT. Trimming removed 6 bases from V and 1 base from J, with 9 bases in between. CDR3 length equals 14 residues.

The chain joins TRBV10-2 to TRBJ2-6; TRBD1 aligns across 11 bases. With V trimmed by 9 bases and J by 0 bases, 4 bases remained unmatched. Germline CDR1 WSHSY, CDR2 SAAADI. The length of the CDR3 is 16 residues. In DNA form, the CDR3 reads TGCGCCAGTACCGGGACAGGGGGCTCTGGGGCCAACGTCCTGACTTTC. It specifies CASTGTGGSGANVLTF.

This sequence joins TRBV11-2 and TRBJ2-1; 13 positions agree with TRBD2. With V trimmed by 5 bases and J by 8 bases, 6 bases remained unmatched. The CDR3 covers 15 residues. The germline CDR1 and CDR2 sequences are SGHAT and FQNNGV. CDR3 DNA: TGTGCCAGCAGCCTGGGACTAGCGGGATTCGATGAGCAGTTCTTC. This codes for CASSLGLAGFDEQFF. Combining the CDR3 with reference TRBV11-2 and TRBJ2-1 gives the whole variable domain EAGVAQSPRYKIIEKRQSVAFWCNPISGHATLYWYQQILGQGPKLLIQFQNNGVVDDSQLPKDRFSAERLKGVDSTLKIQPAKLEDSAVYLCASSLGLAGFDEQFFGPGTRLTVL.

CDR3 sequence: CASRTGIRNSPLHF. The CDR3 coding sequence is TGTGCCAGCAGAACAGGGATCCGAAATTCACCCCTCCACTTT. The rearrangement joins TRBV6-5 to TRBJ1-6; maybe TRBD1 (6 bases). This CDR3 has 14 residues. V lost 6 bases to trimming and J lost 7 bases, with 13 bases between them. Germline V lookup: CDR1 MNHEY, CDR2 SVGAGI.

The chain uses TRBV28 and TRBJ2-7, with a possible D match to TRBD2 (6 bases). The V and J ends lost 5 bases and 0 bases respectively, with 14 bases between them. Germline values: CDR1 MDHEN, CDR2 SYDVKM. The CDR3 runs 15 residues. As DNA, the CDR3 is TGTGCCAGCAGTCTAACACGGGGGAACTCCTACGAGCAGTACTTC. Translating gives CASSLTRGNSYEQYF.

V gene TRBV2 combines with J gene TRBJ2-7; TRBD2 matches 9 bases. Looked up from germline, CDR1 is SNHLY and CDR2 is FYNNEI. The V and J ends lost 3 bases and 7 bases, in that order; junction bases with no gene match: 22. The CDR3 contains 19 residues. DNA for the CDR3: TGTGCCAGCAGTGAGAGTTTGGTGTGGACTAGCGAATCGGAGGGAGAGCAGTACTTC. Protein: CASSESLVWTSESEGEQYF.

In its sample, this clone was seen once. V gene TRBV19 combines with J gene TRBJ2-3, with TRBD2 as a possible D gene (6 bases). This CDR3 contains 13 residues. Germline CDR1 and CDR2: LNHDA and SQIVND (reference sequence). V gave up 9 bases and J gave up 6 bases, with 16 bases separating them. The CDR3: CASHLGGADTQYF. Here the CDR3 DNA reads TGTGCCAGCCACCTAGGAGGGGCGGATACGCAGTATTTT.

This chain uses TRBV29-1 with TRBJ2-1; 9 bases are a match to TRBD2. The CDR3 extends over 12 amino acids. Germline V CDR1 and CDR2: SQVTM, ANQGSEA. The J segment lost 9 bases and the V segment lost 7 bases, leaving 7 bases of the junction unmatched. The CDR3 nucleotides read TGCAGCGCCTGGGCTAGCGGGACTGAGCAGTTCTTC. Encoded protein: CSAWASGTEQFF.

This chain links TRBV5-6 with TRBJ1-4; D possibly corresponds to TRBD1 (5 bases). The CDR3 is 15 residues long. Trimming shortened V by 4 bases and J by 6 bases, and 16 bases separated the two germline ends. Germline V lookup: CDR1 SGHDT, CDR2 YYEEEE. The CDR3 is CASSPSPGGDEKLFF. The CDR3 nucleotides are TGTGCCAGCAGCCCCTCTCCTGGGGGGGATGAAAAACTGTTTTTT.

The chain is built from TRBV7-9 and TRBJ2-7; 10 positions match TRBD1. CDR1 and CDR2 from the germline V gene are SEHNR and FQNEAQ (reference sequence). Trimming took 6 bases from V and 5 from J; bases not matched to a gene: 10. The CDR3 contains 15 residues. The CDR3 DNA reads TGTGCCAGCAGTCCGGACAGGGGGTTACTTAACGAGCAGTACTTC. Amino acid sequence: CASSPDRGLLNEQYF.